The source of this TCR beta chain is a study of yellow fever vaccine responses in identical twins (dated by TCRdb to the late 2010s). Concerning the study at large: In identical twins, the study followed T cell clones that responded to the vaccine with precision.

CDR1 and CDR2 (DFQATT, SNEGSKA) derive from the germline V gene (reference sequence). From the cysteine up to the phenylalanine, the CDR3 has a length of 13 residues. Only the CDR3 part of the read is kept: 39 bases, read in frame from the first base. Trimming takes 0 bases from V and 5 bases from J, and the germline ends sit 11 bases apart. As to this clonotype: Which antigen it targets is not known. Base qualities are missing; no much larger clone stands one base away.

Preparation of the library involved RT-PCR. Sequencing relied on an Illumina HiSeq 2500. Using fastp trimming at Q25 and MiXCR clonotype assembly, TCRdb reanalyzed the public sequencing data and kept in-frame beta chains. Identical CDR3 proteins give one entry, which carries the most common genes and DNA. Across this sample there are roughly 1,700 distinct CDR3 sequences, with over 80% seen only once. The ten largest clones capture approximately 7.3% of the sample. What the research found in general, with its limitations: The authors reported that the T cell response to vaccination in identical twins appeared partly convergent and partly personalized.

Recombination connected TRBV20-1 to TRBJ2-7; the D gene identity is not certain. The clonotype originates from a woman under 30 who received the yellow fever vaccine. Donor details come from another sample of the same person, matched by shared clones. The sequenced sample was T cells from blood (PBMCs), unsorted or a sorted subset (not recorded which), obtained before or after yellow fever vaccination (not recorded which). The CDR3 region: CSARDGVSHEQYF. The DNA is TGCAGTGCTAGAGATGGGGTTTCCCACGAGCAGTACTTC.